This T cell receptor beta chain comes out of a study of post-analysis software for immune sequencing data (dated by TCRdb to the mid-2010s). Some background on the complete study: The recorded disease courses included relapsing-remitting, secondary progressive and progressive-relapsing multiple sclerosis, and some patients had no subtype annotation. A subset of samples was prepared in parallel using single-end sample barcoding, then pooled and co-amplified after Illumina adapter ligation. The patient repertoires were compared against roughly 12 previously published healthy control repertoires obtained from donors aged roughly 6 to 26 years. Broad study findings and their caveats: The control group was slightly older than the multiple sclerosis patient group. Compared with controls, multiple sclerosis patients had significantly lower normalized Chao1 diversity, a finding suggesting substantial peripheral T-cell clonal expansion. Patients showed significantly higher frequencies than controls for a handful of TRBV segments, among them TRBV5-6, TRBV5-1 and TRBV20-1. Direct clustering with F measure showed strong co-clustering of samples prepared in the same batch, prompting a batch-effect correction.

As to this clonotype: Its antigen has not been determined. Base qualities are not at hand, and no much larger clone is one base apart.

The library was prepared using PCR. Reads for this sample came from an Illumina HiSeq 2500. Unique molecular identifiers were incorporated into TCR beta cDNA libraries to reduce PCR and sequencing biases. Every 1 to 10 million input T cells yielded 500,000 or so cDNA molecules, meaning each molecule approximated one T cell. The patient libraries were prepared and sequenced with the same protocol used for the earlier healthy control dataset. Samples belonging to the same batch were prepared together, multiplexed and sequenced on a shared HiSeq lane. Concerning the study's data processing: Raw barcoded reads were processed with MIGEC, discarding single-read molecular identifier groups before consensus assembly and CDR3 extraction. VDJtools was used for post-analysis of the clonotype tables, and diversity was normalized by down-sampling every dataset to the size of the smallest sample. To correct batch-related cross-sample contamination, repertoire overlap clustering matched CDR3 amino acid sequences but not nucleotide sequences. The public reads were reanalyzed by TCRdb: fastp trimming at Q25, MiXCR alignment, in-frame beta chains only. Identical CDR3 proteins give one entry, which carries the most common genes and DNA. The V and J calls and clone size are TCRdb's, not the authors'. The sample data list 650,000 to 900,000 distinct CDR3 sequences, and 40% to 55% of these were observed just once. Together, the top ten hold approximately 4.4% of the sample.

To demonstrate the VDJtools post-analysis software, TCR beta repertoires were profiled from the peripheral blood of 13 young patients with multiple sclerosis. Multiple sclerosis patients were children and adolescents aged 6 to 15 years. From cysteine to phenylalanine, the CDR3 is 12 amino acids long. Left in the record is the CDR3 DNA by itself, 36 bases read in frame from the first base. V is shortened by 4 bases, J by 6 bases, and the region joining them spans 11 bases. Taken from the germline V gene (reference sequence), the CDR1 and CDR2 loops are DFQATT and SNEGSKA. This TCR derives from a girl aged 5 to 17 with multiple sclerosis. The sample comprised blood. The V and J genes are TRBV20-1 and TRBJ2-3; a tentative D call is TRBD1 (5 bases match). The DNA reads as follows: TGCAGTGCTAATAGGGGCGCGGATACGCAGTATTTT. Translated, this is CSANRGADTQYF.